The 19 T cell receptor beta chains in this list originate from one sample, sequenced in a study of T cell responses to AZD1222 COVID-19 vaccine. Measured with immunoSEQ multiplex PCR; TCRdb has only the in-frame clones, and not every one. Here the sample spans 85,000 or so clones, 90% to 95% being singletons. Sequenced here: peripheral blood, sampled 28 days after the second AZD1222 dose. The receptors derive from an adult who received the AZD1222 COVID-19 vaccine.

J is TRBJ1-1 and V is TRBV7-3; tentatively, D is TRBD1 (6 bases). The CDR3 has 15 residues. Germline loops: CDR1 SGHTA, CDR2 FQGTGA. With 2 bases removed from V and 5 bases from J, the gap between germline ends came to 15 bases. Written as DNA, the CDR3 is TGTGCCAGCAGCTTACAGGCAGGGGAGGGGACTGAAGCTTTCTTT. The encoded protein is CASSLQAGEGTEAFF.

The chain links TRBV27 to TRBJ1-6; 7 positions match TRBD1. This CDR3 spans 16 amino acids. Germline-derived CDR1 and CDR2 are MNHEY and SMNVEV (reference sequence). J lost 9 bases, V lost 0 bases, and 8 bases had no gene match. CDR3 protein: CASSLSDRVSGSPLHF. The CDR3 DNA follows: TGTGCCAGCAGTTTATCCGACAGGGTCTCTGGTTCACCCCTCCACTTT.

The chain couples TRBV6-5 to TRBJ2-2; unclear D gene. Germline V lookup: CDR1 MNHEY, CDR2 SVGAGI. V was pared by 3 bases and J by 2 bases, with 10 bases between. The CDR3 consists of 15 residues. DNA for the CDR3: TGTGCCAGCAGTTATTGGCAATCTAACACCGGGGAGCTGTTTTTT. It encodes CASSYWQSNTGELFF.

This clone has only one observation. The rearrangement links TRBV6-2 or TRBV6-3 to TRBJ2-7; 9 bases align to TRBD2. V lost 3 bases and J lost 1; bases outside the gene matches: 7. The germline V gene encodes CDR1 MNHEY and CDR2 SVGEGT. The length of the CDR3 is 16 residues. CDR3 protein: CASSYASGGYSYEQYF. The CDR3 DNA is TGTGCCAGCAGTTATGCCAGCGGGGGGTATTCCTACGAGCAGTACTTC.

This chain joins TRBV12-3 or TRBV12-4 and TRBJ2-3; D is uncertain. Trimming left V 10 bases short and J 3 bases short, with 5 bases between. The CDR3 has 10 residues. CDR3 amino acids: CATATDTQYF. CDR3 DNA sequence: TGTGCCACTGCGACAGATACGCAGTATTTT.

J is TRBJ1-1 and V is TRBV6-5; a possible D gene is TRBD1 (5 bases). Germline assignment: CDR1 MNHEY and CDR2 SVGAGI. There are 13 residues in the CDR3. V was trimmed by 7 bases and J by 7 bases, leaving 16 bases between them. The CDR3 is CASTNSGTGEAFF. The CDR3 DNA sequence: TGTGCCAGCACCAACTCGGGAACAGGTGAAGCTTTCTTT.

V and J are TRBV11-2 and TRBJ1-1, with a weak D call TRBD1 (6 bases). The V end was cut by 5 bases, the J end by 10 bases, with 20 bases between. The CDR3 extends over 14 amino acids. Germline V CDR1 and CDR2: SGHAT, FQNNGV. The CDR3 reads CASSPRGGEGGAFF. CDR3 DNA sequence: TGTGCCAGCAGCCCACGGGGAGGGGAAGGGGGAGCTTTCTTT.

This chain uses TRBV19 with TRBJ2-2, with a weak D call TRBD1 (7 bases). Trimming took 4 bases from V and 5 from J, leaving 14 bases between them. CDR1 is LNHDA and CDR2 is SQIVND in the germline V gene (reference sequence). The CDR3 loop spans 15 amino acids. The CDR3: CASSRGQGGTGELFF. The CDR3 coding sequence is TGTGCCAGTAGTAGGGGCCAGGGGGGTACCGGGGAGCTGTTTTTT.

The genes are TRBV6-1 and TRBJ1-4; maybe TRBD1 (5 bases). Trimming shortened V by 1 base and J by 0 bases, and 15 bases separated the two germline ends. The CDR3 extends over 18 amino acids. Germline V gives CDR1 MNHNS, CDR2 SASEGT. The DNA for the CDR3 is TGTGCCAGCAGTGAAGGGATGGGGACCCTTGCAACTAATGAAAAACTGTTTTTT. It is translated as CASSEGMGTLATNEKLFF.

The rearrangement uses TRBV5-6 and TRBJ1-3, with a possible D match to TRBD1 (6 bases). Germline-derived CDR1 and CDR2 are SGHDT and YYEEEE. The CDR3 is 16 residues long. Trimming pared 4 bases from V and 2 bases from J, leaving 16 bases between. Written as DNA, the CDR3 is TGTGCCAGCAGCCCGGATCTAAACAGGGCTGGAAACACCATATATTTT. This codes for CASSPDLNRAGNTIYF.

The chain joins TRBV5-4 to TRBJ1-2; D gene ambiguous. The CDR3 has 13 residues. CDR1 and CDR2 (germline): SGHNT, YYREEE (reference sequence). The V gene lost 2 bases and the J gene lost 7 bases, with 12 bases spanning the gap. The CDR3 DNA is TGTGCCAGCAGCTTTAAATCAGGTCCTGGCTACACCTTC. This sequence encodes CASSFKSGPGYTF.

This rearrangement joins TRBV5-4 to TRBJ2-2, with 7 bases fitting TRBD2. In germline, CDR1 is SGHNT, CDR2 YYREEE (reference sequence). The V and J ends lost 1 base and 5 bases, in that order; junction bases with no gene match: 8. The CDR3 totals 16 residues. CDR3: CASSLRAGVSTGELFF. The CDR3 nucleotides read TGTGCCAGCAGCTTGAGGGCGGGAGTGAGTACCGGGGAGCTGTTTTTT.

The genes are TRBV28 and TRBJ1-4; 10 bases align to TRBD1. The CDR3 sequence is 16 residues long. Trimming at V came to 6 bases and at J to 4 bases, leaving 8 bases not matched to a gene. Germline values: CDR1 MDHEN, CDR2 SYDVKM. In DNA, the CDR3 is TGTGCCAGCAGCCCCGGACAGGGGGGCTTTAATGAAAAACTGTTTTTT. Translation gives CASSPGQGGFNEKLFF.

This clone was found once. The CDR3 loop reads CAWGLEAGGSYEQYF. The CDR3 region has the DNA TGTGCCTGGGGGCTGGAAGCGGGAGGGTCCTACGAGCAGTACTTC. This rearrangement joins TRBV30 to TRBJ2-7; TRBD2 matches 10 bases. Germline CDR1 and CDR2: GTSNPN and SVGIG (reference sequence). The CDR3 is 15 residues long. J lost 1 base, V lost 5 bases, and 8 bases had no gene match.

The chain joins TRBV4-2 to TRBJ1-1; D is unclear. This CDR3 is built from 23 residues. V gave up 4 bases and J gave up 2 bases, with 38 bases separating them. Germline V gene sequence: CDR1 LGHNA, CDR2 YNFKEQ. The CDR3 reads CASSLTPSHRTDRGHSSNTEAFF. The CDR3 coding sequence is TGTGCCAGCAGCCTGACCCCCTCCCACCGGACTGACCGGGGTCATTCTTCTAACACTGAAGCTTTCTTT.

This clone has more than one count but fewer than ten. The chain couples TRBV2 to TRBJ1-1; TRBD1 matches at 7 bases. The CDR3 length is 15 residues. Germline V lookup: CDR1 SNHLY, CDR2 FYNNEI. Germline trimming cut 6 bases from V and 3 bases from J; bases unmatched to any gene: 10. The CDR3 nucleotides read TGTGCCAGCAGCGAACCATCCGGGACAGACACTGAAGCTTTCTTT. Translated: CASSEPSGTDTEAFF. Looking up the rest from reference TRBV2 and TRBJ1-1 gives the full variable domain: EPEVTQTPSHQVTQMGQEVILRCVPISNHLYFYWYRQILGQKVEFLVSFYNNEISEKSEIFDDQFSVERPDGSNFTLKIRSTKLEDSAMYFCASSEPSGTDTEAFFGQGTRLTVV.

The V gene is TRBV10-2, the J gene TRBJ1-5; no definite D call. CDR3 length equals 14 residues. Trimming stripped 4 bases from V and 0 bases from J, with 7 bases between. Looked up from germline, CDR1 is WSHSY and CDR2 is SAAADI. The CDR3 DNA is TGCGCCAGCAGTGTGGCAGCTAGCAATCAGCCCCAGCATTTT. Its translation is CASSVAASNQPQHF.

Regarding this clone: Relative to the germline gene, one junction end is altered; a read error may explain this. The rearrangement uses TRBV7-7 and TRBJ2-7; the D is unclear. The CDR3 is 18 amino acids. From germline, CDR1 is SSHAT and CDR2 FNYEAQ (reference sequence). Written as DNA, the CDR3 is TGTGCTAGCACCCCCAAGTTTATAGGTGAGCATCGGTGCTACGAGCAGTACTTC. Translating gives CASTPKFIGEHRCYEQYF. The entire variable domain, with the rest obtained from reference TRBV7-7 and TRBJ2-7, is as follows: GAGVSQSPRYKVTKRGQDVTLRCDPISSHATLYWYQQALGQGPEFLTYFNYEAQPDKSGLPSDRFSAERPEGSISTLTIQRTEQRDSAMYRCASTPKFIGEHRCYEQYFGPGTRLTVT.

The chain links TRBV10-2 to TRBJ1-1; D is undetermined. CDR3 length equals 14 residues. V was cut by 10 bases and J by 0 bases, with 15 bases left in between. The germline gives CDR1 WSHSY, CDR2 SAAADI. This CDR3 reads CATTIGNMNTEAFF. The CDR3 DNA follows: TGCGCCACTACCATCGGGAACATGAACACTGAAGCTTTCTTT.